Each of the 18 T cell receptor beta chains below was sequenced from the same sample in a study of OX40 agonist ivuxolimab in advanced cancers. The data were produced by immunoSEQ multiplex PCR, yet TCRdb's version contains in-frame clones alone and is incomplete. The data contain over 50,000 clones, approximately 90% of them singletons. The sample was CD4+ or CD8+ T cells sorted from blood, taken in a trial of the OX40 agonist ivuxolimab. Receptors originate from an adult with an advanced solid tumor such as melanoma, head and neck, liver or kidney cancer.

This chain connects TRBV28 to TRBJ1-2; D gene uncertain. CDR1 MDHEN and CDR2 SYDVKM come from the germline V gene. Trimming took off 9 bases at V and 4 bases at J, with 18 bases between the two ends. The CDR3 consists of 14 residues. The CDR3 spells CASRITWGTYGYTF. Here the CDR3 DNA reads TGTGCCAGTCGAATAACGTGGGGAACCTATGGCTACACCTTC.

The CDR3 DNA reads as TGTGCCAGCAGCTTAACACAAAACAATGAGCAGTTCTTC. Its translation is CASSLTQNNEQFF. The V call is TRBV7-3, the J call TRBJ2-1; no firm D call. CDR1 and CDR2 (germline): SGHTA, FQGTGA. Trimming took off 0 bases at V and 5 bases at J, with 5 bases between the two ends. The CDR3 has 13 amino acids.

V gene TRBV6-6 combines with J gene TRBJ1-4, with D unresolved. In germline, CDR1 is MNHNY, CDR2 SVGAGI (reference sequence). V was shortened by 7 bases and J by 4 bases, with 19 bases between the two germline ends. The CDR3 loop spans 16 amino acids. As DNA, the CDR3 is TGTGCCAGCACCCAAAGGACGGGCCGACTTAATGAAAAACTGTTTTTT. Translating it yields CASTQRTGRLNEKLFF.

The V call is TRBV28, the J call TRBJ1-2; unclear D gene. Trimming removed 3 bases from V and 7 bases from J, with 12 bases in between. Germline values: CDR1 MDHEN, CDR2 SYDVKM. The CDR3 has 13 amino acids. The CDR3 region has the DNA TGTGCCAGCAGTTTTGCCAGGTCCTCTGGCTACACCTTC. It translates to CASSFARSSGYTF.

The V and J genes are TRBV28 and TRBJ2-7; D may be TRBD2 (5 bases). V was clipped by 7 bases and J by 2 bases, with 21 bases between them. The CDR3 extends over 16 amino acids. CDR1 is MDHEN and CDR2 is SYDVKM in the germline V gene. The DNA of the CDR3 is TGTGCCAGCATGGAGGTACGTCCAGACGGGGCCTACGAGCAGTACGTC. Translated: CASMEVRPDGAYEQYV.

The CDR3 sequence is CASSLGPAMNTEAFF. The CDR3 coding sequence is TGTGCCAGCAGCTTAGGTCCGGCCATGAACACTGAAGCTTTCTTT. The chain joins TRBV7-3 to TRBJ1-1; D is uncertain. V lost 2 bases to trimming and J lost 0 bases, with 10 bases between them. The CDR3 loop spans 15 amino acids. From germline, CDR1 is SGHTA and CDR2 FQGTGA.

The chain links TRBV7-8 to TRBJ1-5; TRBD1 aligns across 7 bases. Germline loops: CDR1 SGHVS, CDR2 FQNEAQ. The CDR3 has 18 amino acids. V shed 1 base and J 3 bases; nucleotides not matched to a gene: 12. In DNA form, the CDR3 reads TGTGCCAGCAGCTTAGGCGTCTGGCAGGGGGTTTACAATCAGCCCCAGCATTTT. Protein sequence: CASSLGVWQGVYNQPQHF.

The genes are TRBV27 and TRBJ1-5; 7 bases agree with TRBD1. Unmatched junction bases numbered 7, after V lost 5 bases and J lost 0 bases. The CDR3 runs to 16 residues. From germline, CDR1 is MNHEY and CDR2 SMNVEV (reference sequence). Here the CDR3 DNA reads TGTGCCAGCAGTCCGTCGACAGGGCATAGCAATCAGCCCCAGCATTTT. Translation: CASSPSTGHSNQPQHF.

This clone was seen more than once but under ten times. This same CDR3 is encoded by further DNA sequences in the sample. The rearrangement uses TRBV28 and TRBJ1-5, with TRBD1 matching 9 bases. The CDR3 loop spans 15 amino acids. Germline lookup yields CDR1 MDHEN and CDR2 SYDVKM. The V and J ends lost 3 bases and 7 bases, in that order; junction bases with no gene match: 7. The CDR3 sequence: CASSLGQGFRQPQHF. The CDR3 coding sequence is TGTGCCAGCAGTTTGGGACAGGGTTTTCGACAGCCCCAGCATTTT.

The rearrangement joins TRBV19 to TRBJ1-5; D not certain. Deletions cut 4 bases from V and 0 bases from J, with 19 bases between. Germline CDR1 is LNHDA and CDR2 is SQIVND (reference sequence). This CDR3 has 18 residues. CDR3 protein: CASSTRASGDYSNQPQHF. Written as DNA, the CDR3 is TGTGCCAGTAGTACCCGGGCCAGTGGGGATTATAGCAATCAGCCCCAGCATTTT.

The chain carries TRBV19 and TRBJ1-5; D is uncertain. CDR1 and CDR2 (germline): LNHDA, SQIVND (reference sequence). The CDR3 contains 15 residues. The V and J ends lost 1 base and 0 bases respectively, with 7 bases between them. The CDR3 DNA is TGTGCCAGTAGTATAGTAGGTTCTAGCAATCAGCCCCAGCATTTT. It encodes CASSIVGSSNQPQHF.

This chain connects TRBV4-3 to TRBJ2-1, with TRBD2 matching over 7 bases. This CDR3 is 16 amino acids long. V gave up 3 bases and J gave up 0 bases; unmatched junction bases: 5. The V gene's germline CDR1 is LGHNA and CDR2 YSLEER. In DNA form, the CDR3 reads TGCGCCAGCAGCCAGGAAGCGGGGACCTCCTACAATGAGCAGTTCTTC. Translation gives CASSQEAGTSYNEQFF.

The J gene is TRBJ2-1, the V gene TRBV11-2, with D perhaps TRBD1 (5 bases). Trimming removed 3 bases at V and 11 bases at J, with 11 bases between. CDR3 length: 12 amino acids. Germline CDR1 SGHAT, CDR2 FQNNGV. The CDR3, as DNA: TGTGCCAGCAGCTTCCCACAGGTCCAGCAGTTCTTC. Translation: CASSFPQVQQFF.

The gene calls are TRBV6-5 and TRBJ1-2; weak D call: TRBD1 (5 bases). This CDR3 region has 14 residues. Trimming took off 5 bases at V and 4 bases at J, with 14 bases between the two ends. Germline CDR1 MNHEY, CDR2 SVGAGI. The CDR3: CASSTSGFFYGYTF. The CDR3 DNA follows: TGTGCCAGCAGTACCTCAGGGTTTTTCTATGGCTACACCTTC.

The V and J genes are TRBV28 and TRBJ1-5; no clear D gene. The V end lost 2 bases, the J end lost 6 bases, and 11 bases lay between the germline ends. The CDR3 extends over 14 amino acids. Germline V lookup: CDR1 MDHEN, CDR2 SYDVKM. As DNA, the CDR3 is TGTGCCAGCAGTTTAAACCTAGGCTCTCAGCCCCAGCATTTT. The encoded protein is CASSLNLGSQPQHF.

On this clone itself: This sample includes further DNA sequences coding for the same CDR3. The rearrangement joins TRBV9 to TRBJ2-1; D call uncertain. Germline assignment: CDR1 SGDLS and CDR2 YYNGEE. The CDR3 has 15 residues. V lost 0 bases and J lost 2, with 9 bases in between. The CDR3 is CASSVDGPTYNEQFF. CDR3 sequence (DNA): TGTGCCAGCAGCGTAGATGGCCCTACCTACAATGAGCAGTTCTTC.

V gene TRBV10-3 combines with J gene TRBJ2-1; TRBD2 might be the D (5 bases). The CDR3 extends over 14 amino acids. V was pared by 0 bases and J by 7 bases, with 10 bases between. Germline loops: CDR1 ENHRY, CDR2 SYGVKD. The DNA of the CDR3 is TGTGCCATCAGTGAGTCGATTCGGGGAAATGAGCAGTTCTTC. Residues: CAISESIRGNEQFF.

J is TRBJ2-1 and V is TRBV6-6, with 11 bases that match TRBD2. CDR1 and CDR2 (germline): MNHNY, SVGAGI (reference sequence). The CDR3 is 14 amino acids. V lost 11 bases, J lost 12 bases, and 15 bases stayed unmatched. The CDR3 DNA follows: TGTGCCTCCCGAAGACTAGCGGGACCCCACTCGCAGTTCTTC. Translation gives CASRRLAGPHSQFF.